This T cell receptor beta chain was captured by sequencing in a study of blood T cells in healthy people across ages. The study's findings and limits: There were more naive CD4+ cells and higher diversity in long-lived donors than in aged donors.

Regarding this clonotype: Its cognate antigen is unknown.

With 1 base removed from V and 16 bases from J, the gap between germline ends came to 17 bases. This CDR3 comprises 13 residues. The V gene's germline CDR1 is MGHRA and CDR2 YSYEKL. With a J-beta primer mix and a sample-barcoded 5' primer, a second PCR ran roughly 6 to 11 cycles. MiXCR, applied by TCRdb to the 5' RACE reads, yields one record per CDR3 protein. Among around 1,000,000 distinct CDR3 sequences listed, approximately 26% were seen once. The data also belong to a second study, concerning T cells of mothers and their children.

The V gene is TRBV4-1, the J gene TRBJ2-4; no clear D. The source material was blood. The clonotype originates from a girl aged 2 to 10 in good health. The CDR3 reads CASSQAASVDLYF. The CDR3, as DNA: TGCGCCAGCAGCCAAGCAGCGAGCGTTGATCTTTACTTC.